The source of this T cell receptor (beta chain) is a study of CD8 T cells in Susac syndrome. A remark on this clonotype: What it recognizes is unknown.

Sequencing of TCR beta was performed on blood CD8+ T cells and on blood CD4+ T cells. Negative isolation was used for CD8+ and CD4+ T cells, and FACS enrichment was applied to TEMRA cells. It was with random hexamers that about 0.45 to 1 ug RNA was reverse transcribed. The amplification used immunoSEQ multiplex PCR on TCR beta CDR3; it spanned 54 Vbeta and 13 Jbeta. In TCRdb, the immunoSEQ multiplex PCR reads were re-called with MiXCR into one record per CDR3 protein. The profile shows more than 150,000 distinct CDR3 sequences, 92% of them singletons. The CDR3 contains 16 residues. Germline V gene data show CDR1 as MNHNS and CDR2 as SASEGT. The J segment lost 1 base and the V segment lost 2 bases, leaving 2 bases of the junction unmatched. Study findings and constraints: The study admitted that it had a relatively small number of individuals in its TCR sequencing and HLA analysis.

The specimen was CD4+ T cells from PBMCs. V and J are TRBV6-1 and TRBJ2-1; 10 nucleotides line up with TRBD2. The source is a human donor in good health. CDR3 nucleotides: TGTGCCAGCAGTGAACTAGCGGGGGAATCCTACAATGAGCAGTTCTTC. Its translation is CASSELAGESYNEQFF.